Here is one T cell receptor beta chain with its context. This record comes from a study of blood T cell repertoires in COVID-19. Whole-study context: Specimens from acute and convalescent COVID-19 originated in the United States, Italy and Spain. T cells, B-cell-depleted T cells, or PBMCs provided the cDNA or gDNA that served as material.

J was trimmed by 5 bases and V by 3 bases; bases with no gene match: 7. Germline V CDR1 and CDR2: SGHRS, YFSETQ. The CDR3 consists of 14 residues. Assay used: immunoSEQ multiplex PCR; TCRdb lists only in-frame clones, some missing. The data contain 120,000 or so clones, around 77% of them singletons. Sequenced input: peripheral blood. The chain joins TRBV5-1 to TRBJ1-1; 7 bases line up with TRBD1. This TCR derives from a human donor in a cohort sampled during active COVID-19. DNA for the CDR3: TGCGCCAGCAGCTCGCAGACAGGGAAAACTGAAGCTTTCTTT. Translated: CASSSQTGKTEAFF.